This T cell receptor (beta chain) appears in the sequencing data of a study of cytomegalovirus exposure and HLA in healthy donors. This table comes from immunoSEQ multiplex PCR, and its TCRdb copy is limited to in-frame clones, with some not included. The sample holds about 240,000 clones, 70% to 90% seen once. This CDR3 has 14 residues. Per the germline V gene, CDR1 is SQVTM and CDR2 is ANQGSEA. V was clipped by 6 bases and J by 9 bases; unmatched bases: 11. The sequenced sample was PBMCs. The V and J genes are TRBV29-1 and TRBJ2-1; 10 nucleotides line up with TRBD2. This TCR came from a woman aged 30 to 39 in good health and CMV-seropositive. The CDR3 coding sequence is TGCAGCGTCCTGCCAGCGGGAGGGCCCAGTGAGCAGTTCTTC. It encodes CSVLPAGGPSEQFF.